What follows are 13 T cell receptor beta chains derived from one specimen sequenced in a study of blood T cell repertoires in COVID-19. The assay was immunoSEQ multiplex PCR, and TCRdb's table has in-frame clones only and misses some. Among roughly 39,000 clones listed, 75% to 85% were seen once. The source material was peripheral blood. All receptors come from a man aged 70 or older with acute or convalescent COVID-19.

V gene TRBV3-1 (or the pseudogene TRBV3-2) combines with J gene TRBJ1-1; no clear D. CDR1 and CDR2 from the germline V gene are LGHDT and YNNKEL (reference sequence). V shed 1 base and J shed 11 bases, with 11 bases lying between them. This CDR3 region has 12 residues. CDR3 protein: CASSQAPGVAFF. CDR3 nucleotide sequence: TGTGCCAGCAGCCAAGCACCCGGGGTCGCTTTCTTT.

The chain couples TRBV13 to TRBJ1-1; D not resolved. The germline V gene encodes CDR1 PRHDT and CDR2 FYEKMQ (reference sequence). The V gene lost 5 bases and the J gene lost 2 bases, with 15 bases spanning the gap. The CDR3 contains 15 residues. CDR3 region: CASSGEAQFNTEAFF. The CDR3 DNA reads TGTGCCAGCAGCGGAGAGGCGCAGTTCAACACTGAAGCTTTCTTT.

The chain recombines TRBV9 with TRBJ1-2, with D unclear. Trimming stripped 4 bases from V and 3 bases from J, with 22 bases between. CDR1 and CDR2 from the germline V gene are SGDLS and YYNGEE. CDR3 length: 17 amino acids. The CDR3 loop reads CASSSPSAGRLDYGYTF. The DNA for the CDR3 is TGTGCCAGCAGCTCCCCCTCGGCGGGTCGGTTGGACTATGGCTACACCTTC. Full variable domain (rest looked up from reference TRBV9 and TRBJ1-2): DSGVTQTPKHLITATGQRVTLRCSPRSGDLSVYWYQQSLDQGLQFLIQYYNGEERAKGNILERFSAQQFPDLHSELNLSSLELGDSALYFCASSSPSAGRLDYGYTFGSGTRLTVV.

The V call is TRBV14, the J call TRBJ2-2; D is uncertain. In germline, CDR1 is SGHDN, CDR2 FVKESK. This CDR3 region has 13 residues. The germline V and J ends were trimmed by 1 base and 5 bases, with 5 bases remaining between them. CDR3 loop: CASSQVATGELFF. CDR3 in DNA: TGTGCCAGCAGCCAAGTTGCGACCGGGGAGCTGTTTTTT.

J is TRBJ2-7 and V is TRBV4-1; 8 bases are shared with TRBD1. The CDR3 is made up of 13 amino acids. V lost 4 bases and J lost 6; bases outside the gene matches: 5. Germline CDR1 and CDR2: MGHRA and YSYEKL. The CDR3 DNA is TGCGCCAGCAGCCCTCTCGACAGGGGCGAGCAGTACTTC. Translation: CASSPLDRGEQYF.

The V gene is TRBV7-9, the J gene TRBJ2-5; no reliable D call. This CDR3 region has 13 residues. V shed 2 bases and J shed 4 bases, with 8 bases lying between them. Germline loops: CDR1 SEHNR, CDR2 FQNEAQ (reference sequence). The CDR3 coding sequence is TGTGCCAGCAGCTTACCCCCTACAGAGACCCAGTACTTC. Translated, it gives CASSLPPTETQYF.

J is TRBJ1-1 and V is TRBV6-6, with 9 bases aligning to TRBD1. The V and J ends lost 4 bases and 1 base, in that order; junction bases with no gene match: 1. CDR3 length equals 14 residues. CDR1 and CDR2 (germline): MNHNY, SVGAGI (reference sequence). DNA of the CDR3: TGTGCCAGCAGTTTGGGACAGGGGAACACTGAAGCTTTCTTT. As protein: CASSLGQGNTEAFF.

The V and J genes are TRBV7-2 and TRBJ1-3; D gene unclear. This CDR3 region has 16 residues. Trimming stripped 1 base from V and 2 bases from J, with 12 bases between. From germline, CDR1 is SGHTA and CDR2 FQGNSA. The DNA of the CDR3 is TGTGCCAGCAGCTTAGTTGACTTCAAGGCTGGAAACACCATATATTTT. It specifies CASSLVDFKAGNTIYF.

The V call is TRBV5-1, the J call TRBJ2-7; no reliable D call. The CDR3 has 14 residues. The germline V gene has CDR1 SGHRS and CDR2 YFSETQ. With 0 bases removed from V and 2 bases from J, the gap between germline ends came to 9 bases. CDR3 in amino acids: CASSLGVSAYEQYF. CDR3 in DNA: TGCGCCAGCAGCTTGGGAGTCTCTGCCTACGAGCAGTACTTC.

J is TRBJ1-5 and V is TRBV18, with 7 bases fitting TRBD1. J gave up 6 bases and V 4 bases, and 9 bases lay outside the gene matches. CDR1 KGHSH and CDR2 LQKENI come from the germline V gene. The CDR3 is made up of 15 amino acids. The CDR3 nucleotides are TGTGCCAGCTCACGAACAGGGGAAGTGGTTCAGCCCCAGCATTTT. It codes for CASSRTGEVVQPQHF.

The chain joins TRBV28 to TRBJ1-1, with 7 bases aligning to TRBD1. The CDR3 length is 13 residues. The V segment lost 6 bases and the J segment 0 bases; nucleotides outside the gene matches: 1. CDR1 and CDR2 (germline): MDHEN, SYDVKM. CDR3 in amino acids: CASRGQVNTEAFF. The DNA of the CDR3 is TGTGCCAGCAGAGGACAGGTGAACACTGAAGCTTTCTTT.

V gene TRBV19 combines with J gene TRBJ2-2; D remains unclear. Per germline, CDR1 LNHDA and CDR2 SQIVND (reference sequence). CDR3 length: 15 residues. Trimming removed 7 bases from V and 1 base from J, with 13 bases in between. CDR3 sequence reads: CASTKTRMNTGELFF. The CDR3 bases are TGTGCCAGTACCAAGACCAGGATGAACACCGGGGAGCTGTTTTTT.

The rearrangement links TRBV4-1 to TRBJ2-5, with 11 bases identical to TRBD1. The CDR3 contains 15 residues. CDR1 and CDR2 from the germline V gene are MGHRA and YSYEKL. J lost 2 bases, V lost 3 bases, and 2 bases had no gene match. The CDR3 reads CASSHGDRGQETQYF. The DNA for the CDR3 is TGCGCCAGCAGCCACGGGGACAGGGGGCAAGAGACCCAGTACTTC.